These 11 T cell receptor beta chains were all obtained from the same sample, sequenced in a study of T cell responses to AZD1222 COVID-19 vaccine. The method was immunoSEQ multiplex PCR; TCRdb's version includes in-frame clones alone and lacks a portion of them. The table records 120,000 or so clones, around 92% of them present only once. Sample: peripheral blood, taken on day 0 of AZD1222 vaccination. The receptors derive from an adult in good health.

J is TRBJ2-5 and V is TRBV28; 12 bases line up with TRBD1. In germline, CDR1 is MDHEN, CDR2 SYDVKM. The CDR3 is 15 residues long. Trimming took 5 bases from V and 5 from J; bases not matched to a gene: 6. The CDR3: CASSLRDRGPETQYF. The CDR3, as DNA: TGTGCCAGCAGTCTCCGGGACAGGGGGCCGGAGACCCAGTACTTC. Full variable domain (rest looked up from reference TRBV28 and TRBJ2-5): DVKVTQSSRYLVKRTGEKVFLECVQDMDHENMFWYRQDPGLGLRLIYFSYDVKMKEKGDIPEGYSVSREKKERFSLILESASTNQTSMYLCASSLRDRGPETQYFGPGTRLLVL.

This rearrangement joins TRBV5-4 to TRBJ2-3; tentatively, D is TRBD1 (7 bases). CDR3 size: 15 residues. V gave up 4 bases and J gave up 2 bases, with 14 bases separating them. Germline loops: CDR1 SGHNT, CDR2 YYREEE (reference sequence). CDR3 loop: CASSAGQRYTDTQYF. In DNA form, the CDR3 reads TGTGCCAGCAGCGCGGGACAGCGATACACAGATACGCAGTATTTT.

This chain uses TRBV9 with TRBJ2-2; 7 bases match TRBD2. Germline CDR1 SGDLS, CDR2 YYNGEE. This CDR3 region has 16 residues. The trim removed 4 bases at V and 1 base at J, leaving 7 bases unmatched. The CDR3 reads CASSPWASGNTGELFF. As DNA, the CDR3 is TGTGCCAGCAGCCCCTGGGCTAGCGGGAACACCGGGGAGCTGTTTTTT.

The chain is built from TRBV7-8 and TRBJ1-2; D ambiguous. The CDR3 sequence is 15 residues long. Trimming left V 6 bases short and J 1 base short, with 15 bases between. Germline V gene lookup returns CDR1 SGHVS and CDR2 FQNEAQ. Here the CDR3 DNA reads TGTGCCAGCAGTCCCCACGCGGCGATTAACTATGGCTACACCTTC. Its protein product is CASSPHAAINYGYTF.

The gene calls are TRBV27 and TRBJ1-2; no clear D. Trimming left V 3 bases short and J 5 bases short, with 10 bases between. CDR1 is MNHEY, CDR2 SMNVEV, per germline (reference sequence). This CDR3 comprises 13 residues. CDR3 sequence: CASSFSDGYGYTF. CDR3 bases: TGTGCCAGCAGTTTCTCGGACGGGTATGGCTACACCTTC.

CDR3 amino acids: CASSFWGVEETQYF. The CDR3 region has the DNA TGTGCCAGCAGCTTTTGGGGGGTTGAAGAGACCCAGTACTTC. V usage is TRBV7-9 and J usage is TRBJ2-5; perhaps TRBD2 as D (6 bases). The V gene's germline CDR1 is SEHNR and CDR2 FQNEAQ (reference sequence). Trimming took 3 bases from V and 3 from J, leaving 11 bases between them. The CDR3 length is 14 residues.

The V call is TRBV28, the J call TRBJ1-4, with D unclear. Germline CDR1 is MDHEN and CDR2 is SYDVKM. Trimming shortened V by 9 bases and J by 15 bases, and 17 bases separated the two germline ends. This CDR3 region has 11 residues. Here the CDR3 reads CASTSSGLVFF. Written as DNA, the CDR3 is TGTGCCAGTACGTCCAGCGGGTTGGTGTTTTTT.

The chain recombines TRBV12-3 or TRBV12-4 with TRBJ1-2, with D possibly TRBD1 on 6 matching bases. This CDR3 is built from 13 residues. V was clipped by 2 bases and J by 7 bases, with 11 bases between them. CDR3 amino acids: CASSLRGFPGYTF. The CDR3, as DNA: TGTGCCAGCAGTTTAAGGGGGTTCCCTGGCTACACCTTC.

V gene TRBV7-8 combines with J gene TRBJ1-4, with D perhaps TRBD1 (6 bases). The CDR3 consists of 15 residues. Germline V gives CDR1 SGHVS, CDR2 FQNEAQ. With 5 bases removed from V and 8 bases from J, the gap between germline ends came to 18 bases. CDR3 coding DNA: TGTGCCAGCAGCCCGCGGGGGCAGGCGGGCGAAAAACTGTTTTTT. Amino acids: CASSPRGQAGEKLFF.

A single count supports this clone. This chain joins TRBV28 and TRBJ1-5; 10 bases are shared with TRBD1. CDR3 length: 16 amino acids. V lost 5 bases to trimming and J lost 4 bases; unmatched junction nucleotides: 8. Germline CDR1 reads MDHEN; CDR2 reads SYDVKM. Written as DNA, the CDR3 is TGTGCCAGCAGTGTGACAGGGGGCGTAGGGAATCAGCCCCAGCATTTT. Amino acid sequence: CASSVTGGVGNQPQHF.

This chain's CDR3 is CASSSGTGDGYTF. DNA for the CDR3: TGTGCCAGCAGTTCCGGGACAGGTGATGGCTACACCTTC. The chain has TRBV27 and TRBJ1-2; 8 bases are shared with TRBD1. The V and J ends lost 4 bases and 6 bases, in that order; junction bases with no gene match: 4. From germline, CDR1 is MNHEY and CDR2 SMNVEV (reference sequence). CDR3 length: 13 amino acids.